The 6 T cell receptor beta chains below come from one sample, sequenced in a study of shared clonotypes between healthy human individuals. Only in-frame clones appear in the TCRdb table, and some are missing; sequencing was by immunoSEQ multiplex PCR. There are roughly 1,800,000 clones in the sample; approximately 95% occur only once, and less than 1.5% lies in the top ten. Terminally differentiated effector memory CD45RA+ cells were excluded from the naive CD8 cells, which were CD45RO-negative and positively selected for CCR7. Sequencing input: naive CD8+ T cells sorted from blood. These receptors were obtained from a man between 18 and 29 years old in good health.

This sequence joins TRBV13 and TRBJ2-3, with D perhaps TRBD1 (6 bases). Germline values: CDR1 PRHDT, CDR2 FYEKMQ (reference sequence). Trimming left V 0 bases short and J 1 base short, with 8 bases between. This CDR3 is 15 amino acids long. In DNA, the CDR3 is TGTGCCAGCAGCTTAGGACAGGGCGGCACAGATACGCAGTATTTT. Its protein is CASSLGQGGTDTQYF.

V and J are TRBV5-5 and TRBJ2-7; a possible D gene is TRBD1 (6 bases). The V end was cut by 0 bases, the J end by 0 bases, with 7 bases between. Germline CDR1 SGHKS, CDR2 YYEKEE (reference sequence). The CDR3 is 14 residues long. The CDR3 loop reads CASSLDRVSYEQYF. CDR3 DNA: TGTGCCAGCAGCTTGGACAGGGTCTCCTACGAGCAGTACTTC.

The chain has TRBV5-1 and TRBJ2-1; D unclear. Germline V gene sequence: CDR1 SGHRS, CDR2 YFSETQ. The CDR3 consists of 14 residues. V shed 0 bases and J shed 6 bases, with 10 bases lying between them. CDR3 sequence (DNA): TGCGCCAGCAGCTTGGTTTCTCCCACCAATGAGCAGTTCTTC. Translated, it gives CASSLVSPTNEQFF.

The rearrangement uses TRBV7-9 and TRBJ1-3; 9 bases map to TRBD1. The CDR3 extends over 15 amino acids. V lost 5 bases to trimming and J lost 4 bases; unmatched junction nucleotides: 6. Germline V CDR1 and CDR2: SEHNR, FQNEAQ (reference sequence). CDR3 nucleotide sequence: TGTGCCAGCAGCGGAAGGGACAGGGTGGGAAACACCATATATTTT. It specifies CASSGRDRVGNTIYF.

A remark on this clone: This specimen includes other DNA sequences encoding the same CDR3. V usage is TRBV4-1 and J usage is TRBJ1-5, with 7 positions matching TRBD1. The germline V gene has CDR1 MGHRA and CDR2 YSYEKL. V gave up 0 bases and J gave up 7 bases; unmatched junction bases: 6. CDR3 length: 15 amino acids. The CDR3 is CASSQDRTGGQPQHF. CDR3 DNA sequence: TGCGCCAGCAGCCAAGATCGGACAGGCGGGCAGCCCCAGCATTTT.

The chain uses TRBV27 and TRBJ1-4, with D tentatively TRBD1 (5 bases). Deletions cut 5 bases from V and 5 bases from J, with 12 bases between. The CDR3 runs 14 residues. Germline assignment: CDR1 MNHEY and CDR2 SMNVEV (reference sequence). CDR3 protein: CASSVQGYNEKLFF. CDR3 in DNA: TGTGCCAGCAGTGTTCAGGGTTACAATGAAAAACTGTTTTTT. The whole variable domain, filled in from reference TRBV27 and TRBJ1-4, reads EAQVTQNPRYLITVTGKKLTVTCSQNMNHEYMSWYRQDPGLGLRQIYYSMNVEVTDKGDVPEGYKVSRKEKRNFPLILESPSPNQTSLYFCASSVQGYNEKLFFGSGTQLSVL.